Sequencing of this TCR beta chain was carried out in a study of blood T cell repertoires in COVID-19. CDR1 and CDR2 from the germline V gene are SGHNT and YENEEA. The V end was cut by 1 base, the J end by 5 bases, with 12 bases between. The CDR3 loop spans 14 amino acids. Sequencing used immunoSEQ multiplex PCR; TCRdb keeps in-frame clones, though not all of them. The sample has 130,000 to 150,000 clones, around 84% seen once. The chain joins TRBV11-3 to TRBJ2-7; the D gene is possibly TRBD1 (6 bases). This receptor was taken from a woman aged 50 to 65 in a cohort sampled during active or convalescent COVID-19. The material sequenced was peripheral blood. CDR3 nucleotide sequence: TGTGCCAGCAGCTTAGGGCTCCAGGGGCACGAGCAGTACTTC. It encodes CASSLGLQGHEQYF.